This T cell receptor (beta chain) was found in a study of CDR3 diversity in severe acne. V dropped 0 bases and J dropped 3 bases, with 7 bases sitting between them. The CDR3 runs to 14 residues. In germline, CDR1 is MGHRA, CDR2 YSYEKL. TCRdb used MiXCR to reprocess the PCR reads, holding one entry per CDR3 protein. The sample contains more than 85,000 distinct CDR3 sequences, 51% of which appear only once. This clonotype appeared a few times. The origin of this receptor is a male donor with acne. Sequencing input: blood. The chain uses TRBV4-1 and TRBJ2-3; D ambiguous. The CDR3 is CASSQDFSTDTQYF. CDR3 DNA sequence: TGCGCCAGCAGCCAAGATTTCTCGACAGATACGCAGTATTTT.